This T cell receptor (beta chain) is from a study of T cells expressing NK-cell markers. Study summary: With respect to HCMV, seven of the eight sequenced donors were seropositive, and one was seronegative.

One entry per CDR3 protein, without DNA, is what TCRdb gives after re-calling the 5' RACE reads. The table for this sample gives roughly 430,000 distinct CDR3 sequences. The CDR3 runs to 15 residues. Germline CDR1 and CDR2: LNHNV and YYDKDF (reference sequence). V gene TRBV15 combines with J gene TRBJ2-4. The sequencing sample was made of blood T cells: a sorted CD56 or NKG2C T cell subset, CD4+ or CD8+ T cells, or bulk PBMC T cells (not recorded which). The clonotype originates from a woman aged 18 to 75 in good health. The CDR3 spells CATSRDDGAKNIQYF.